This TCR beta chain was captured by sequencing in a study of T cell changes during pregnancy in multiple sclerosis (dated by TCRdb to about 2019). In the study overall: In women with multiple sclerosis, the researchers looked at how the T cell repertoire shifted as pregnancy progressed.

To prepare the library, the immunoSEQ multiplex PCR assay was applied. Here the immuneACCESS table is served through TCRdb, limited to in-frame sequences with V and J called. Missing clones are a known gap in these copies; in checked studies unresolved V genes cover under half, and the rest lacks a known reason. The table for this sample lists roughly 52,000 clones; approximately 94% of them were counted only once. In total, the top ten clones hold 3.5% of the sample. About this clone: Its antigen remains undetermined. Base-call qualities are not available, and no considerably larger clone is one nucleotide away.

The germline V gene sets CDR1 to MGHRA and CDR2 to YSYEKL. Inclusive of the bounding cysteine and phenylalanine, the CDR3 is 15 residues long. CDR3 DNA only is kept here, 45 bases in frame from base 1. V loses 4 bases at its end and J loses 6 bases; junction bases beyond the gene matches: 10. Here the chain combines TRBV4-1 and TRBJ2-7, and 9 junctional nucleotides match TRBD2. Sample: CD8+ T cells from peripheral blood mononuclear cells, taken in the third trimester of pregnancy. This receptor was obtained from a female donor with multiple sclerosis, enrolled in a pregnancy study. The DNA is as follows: TGCGCCAGCAGCCCCTTAGCGGGAGAGACATCCGAGCAGTACTTC. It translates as CASSPLAGETSEQYF.